What follows is one T cell receptor (beta chain) and its context. These data are taken from a study of blood T cell repertoires in COVID-19. Repertoires were generated with immunoSEQ multiplex PCR, while TCRdb's copy carries only in-frame clones and drops some. The table shows tens of thousands of clones, with 80% to 85% occurring only once. The CDR3 contains 17 residues. Germline values: CDR1 LNHDA, CDR2 SQIVND (reference sequence). V dropped 2 bases and J dropped 7; count of bases not matched to a gene: 12. The sequence came from a man between 60 and 70 years old with acute or convalescent COVID-19. Input material: peripheral blood. The V and J genes are TRBV19 and TRBJ2-1, with 9 bases aligning to TRBD2. As DNA, the CDR3 is TGTGCCAGTAGTATAAATCAACCGCGGGGGGGGTTAAATGAGCAGTTCTTC. It yields the protein CASSINQPRGGLNEQFF.